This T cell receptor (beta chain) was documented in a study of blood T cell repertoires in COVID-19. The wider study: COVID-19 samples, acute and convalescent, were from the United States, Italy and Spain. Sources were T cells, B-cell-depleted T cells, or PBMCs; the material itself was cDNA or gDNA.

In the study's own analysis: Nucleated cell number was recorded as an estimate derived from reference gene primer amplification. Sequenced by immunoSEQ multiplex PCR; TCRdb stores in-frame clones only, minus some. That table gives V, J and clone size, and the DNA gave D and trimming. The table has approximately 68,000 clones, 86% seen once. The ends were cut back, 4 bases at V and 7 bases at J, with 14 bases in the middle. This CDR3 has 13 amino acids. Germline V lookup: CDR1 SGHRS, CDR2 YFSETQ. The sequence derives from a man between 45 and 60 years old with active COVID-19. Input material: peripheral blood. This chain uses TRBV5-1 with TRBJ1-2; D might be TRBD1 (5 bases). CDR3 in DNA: TGCGCCAGCAGCCTCTCAGGGTACAGTGGCTACACCTTC. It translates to CASSLSGYSGYTF.